This section outlines one T cell receptor beta chain sequence together with its context. The antigen is not known. Generated by immunoSEQ multiplex PCR, the TCRdb table keeps only in-frame clones and is missing some. The data show approximately 100,000 clones, about 95% seen once. The sample comes from a study of T cell responses to AZD1222 COVID-19 vaccine. This CDR3 region has 12 residues. Germline-derived CDR1 and CDR2 are GTSNPN and SVGIG (reference sequence). V shed 0 bases and J shed 3 bases, with 6 bases lying between them. Study results and limitations: Repertoires were sampled only after the peak T cell response. Breadth and depth of Spike-specific TCRs rose after two AZD1222 doses. Donors in the cohort were predominantly white British and more often female, and clonal diversity was possibly underestimated.

The chain couples TRBV30 to TRBJ2-7; D gene unclear. The sequencing here drew on peripheral blood, taken on day 0 of AZD1222 vaccination. This TCR came from an adult in good health. In nucleotides, the CDR3 is TGTGCCTGGAGTGTACGAGTCTACGAGCAGTACTTC. Translating gives CAWSVRVYEQYF. The full variable domain, rest sourced from reference TRBV30 and TRBJ2-7, is SQTIHQWPATLVQPVGSPLSLECTVEGTSNPNLYWYRQAAGRGLQLLFYSVGIGQISSEVPQNLSASRPQDRQFILSSKKLLLSDSGFYLCAWSVRVYEQYFGPGTRLTVT.